This entry lists 31 T cell receptor beta chains sequenced from one sample in a study of blood T cell repertoires in COVID-19. Sequencing used immunoSEQ multiplex PCR; TCRdb keeps in-frame clones, though not all of them. The sample includes 55,000 to 65,000 clones, 89% of them seen just once. The sample consisted of peripheral blood. These receptors all stem from a woman aged 60-70 years with active COVID-19.

This rearrangement joins TRBV25-1 to TRBJ2-5; D might be TRBD1 (6 bases). CDR3 size: 14 residues. V was pared by 1 base and J by 5 bases, with 11 bases between. The V gene's germline CDR1 is MGHDK and CDR2 SYGVNS. This chain's CDR3 is CASSELGQGETQYF. CDR3 nucleotide sequence: TGTGCCAGCAGTGAATTGGGGCAGGGGGAGACCCAGTACTTC. The complete variable domain, with remaining parts taken from reference TRBV25-1 and TRBJ2-5, reads EADIYQTPRYLVIGTGKKITLECSQTMGHDKMYWYQQDPGMELHLIHYSYGVNSTEKGDLSSESTVSRIRTEHFPLTLESARPSHTSQYLCASSELGQGETQYFGPGTRLLVL.

This chain joins TRBV3-1 (or the pseudogene TRBV3-2) and TRBJ2-3, with TRBD2 matching 7 bases. The CDR3 consists of 17 residues. CDR1 is LGHDT and CDR2 is YNNKEL in the germline V gene (reference sequence). V was clipped by 1 base and J by 0 bases; unmatched bases: 7. The chain's CDR3 is CASSQVTGRASTDTQYF. For the CDR3, the DNA is TGTGCCAGCAGCCAAGTCACGGGGAGGGCTAGCACAGATACGCAGTATTTT.

The sample holds a few counts of this clone. This chain uses TRBV7-9 with TRBJ1-1, with 7 bases lining up with TRBD1. The V gene's germline CDR1 is SEHNR and CDR2 FQNEAQ (reference sequence). With 0 bases clipped from V and 0 bases from J, the junction kept 4 bases outside the gene matches. The CDR3 totals 16 residues. CDR3 residues: CASSLAGGTMNTEAFF. As DNA, the CDR3 is TGTGCCAGCAGCTTAGCAGGGGGCACGATGAACACTGAAGCTTTCTTT.

The genes are TRBV19 and TRBJ1-2; weak D call: TRBD1 (6 bases). Germline CDR1 and CDR2: LNHDA and SQIVND (reference sequence). The V end lost 10 bases, the J end lost 6 bases, and 18 bases lay between the germline ends. The CDR3 is 13 amino acids. This CDR3 reads CATQSRGVNGYTF. CDR3 bases: TGTGCCACCCAAAGCAGGGGAGTGAATGGCTACACCTTC.

This chain connects TRBV4-1 to TRBJ2-1; 7 bases align to TRBD1. With V trimmed by 4 bases and J by 6 bases, 12 bases remained unmatched. Germline V lookup: CDR1 MGHRA, CDR2 YSYEKL. The CDR3 is 16 amino acids. Here the CDR3 DNA reads TGCGCCAGCAGCCTCCGACAGGGTCTTAGGTCCAATGAGCAGTTCTTC. Translation gives CASSLRQGLRSNEQFF.

V gene TRBV4-2 combines with J gene TRBJ1-2; D uncertain. The CDR3 length is 15 residues. CDR1 is LGHNA and CDR2 is YNFKEQ in the germline V gene. V was pared by 0 bases and J by 4 bases, with 12 bases between. In DNA, the CDR3 is TGTGCCAGCAGCCAAGATACCCCAGGAACCTATGGCTACACCTTC. Its translation is CASSQDTPGTYGYTF.

This rearrangement joins TRBV20-1 to TRBJ2-3; D remains ambiguous. From germline, CDR1 is DFQATT and CDR2 SNEGSKA (reference sequence). Trimming removed 3 bases at V and 3 bases at J, with 4 bases between. CDR3 length equals 11 residues. The CDR3 sequence: CSARQTDTQYF. The CDR3 DNA reads as TGCAGTGCTAGGCAGACAGATACGCAGTATTTT.

The chain uses TRBV5-1 and TRBJ1-3; no firm D call. CDR3 size: 13 residues. Trimming cost V 8 bases and J 2 bases, with 11 bases left between them. Per the germline V gene, CDR1 is SGHRS and CDR2 is YFSETQ. The CDR3 region has the DNA TGCGCCAGTCGGGATAGCGCTGGAAACACCATATATTTT. Protein sequence: CASRDSAGNTIYF.

The rearrangement links TRBV2 to TRBJ2-3; 10 nucleotides align to TRBD2. The germline gives CDR1 SNHLY, CDR2 FYNNEI. The CDR3 contains 15 residues. Trimming removed 4 bases from V and 8 bases from J; junction bases left unmatched: 9. DNA of the CDR3: TGTGCCAGCAGTGCCTGGAGCGGGGGGGCGAGTACGCAGTATTTT. This encodes CASSAWSGGASTQYF.

Only one count was recorded for this clone. The gene calls are TRBV9 and TRBJ2-1, with no clear D. The CDR3 loop spans 13 amino acids. V was trimmed by 4 bases and J by 5 bases, leaving 10 bases between them. Germline loops: CDR1 SGDLS, CDR2 YYNGEE. CDR3 nucleotides: TGTGCCAGCAGCTTAGGCGGCCACAATGAGCAGTTCTTC. The encoded protein is CASSLGGHNEQFF.

This rearrangement joins TRBV18 to TRBJ2-1; no reliable D call. CDR3 size: 14 residues. From germline, CDR1 is KGHSH and CDR2 LQKENI. Trimming pared 2 bases from V and 3 bases from J, leaving 8 bases between. CDR3 sequence (DNA): TGTGCCAGCTCACCAATGGTAGACTACAATGAGCAGTTCTTC. Protein: CASSPMVDYNEQFF.

The chain combines TRBV19 with TRBJ2-6, with D tentatively TRBD2 (7 bases). The germline V gene has CDR1 LNHDA and CDR2 SQIVND (reference sequence). With 2 bases removed from V and 0 bases from J, the gap between germline ends came to 17 bases. CDR3 length: 19 amino acids. This CDR3 reads CASSIFGGGPSSGANVLTF. The CDR3 nucleotides read TGTGCCAGTAGTATATTTGGGGGGGGCCCTAGCTCTGGGGCCAACGTCCTGACTTTC.

J is TRBJ2-1 and V is TRBV7-2, with D possibly matching TRBD2 (7 bases). The CDR3 is 13 residues long. With 7 bases removed from V and 7 bases from J, the gap between germline ends came to 14 bases. CDR1 and CDR2 (germline): SGHTA, FQGNSA. The CDR3 sequence is CASTRGRGNEQFF. The CDR3 nucleotides are TGTGCCAGCACCCGGGGGCGGGGGAATGAGCAGTTCTTC. Based on the CDR3 plus reference TRBV7-2 and TRBJ2-1, the full variable domain is GAGVSQSPSNKVTEKGKDVELRCDPISGHTALYWYRQSLGQGLEFLIYFQGNSAPDKSGLPSDRFSAERTGGSVSTLTIQRTQQEDSAVYLCASTRGRGNEQFFGPGTRLTVL.

V usage is TRBV13 and J usage is TRBJ2-5; TRBD2 agrees at 10 bases. This CDR3 has 17 residues. V shed 9 bases, J shed 3 bases, and the junction held 16 bases outside the gene matches. Germline loops: CDR1 PRHDT, CDR2 FYEKMQ (reference sequence). CDR3 DNA: TGTGCCAGGGCAGGGCCTAGCGGGGGAGAAGATGAAGAGACCCAGTACTTC. This codes for CARAGPSGGEDEETQYF.

This chain connects TRBV7-9 to TRBJ1-4; 8 positions match TRBD1. Germline V lookup: CDR1 SEHNR, CDR2 FQNEAQ (reference sequence). This CDR3 contains 14 residues. The junction had 6 bases not matched to a gene; V was cut back by 5 bases and J by 7 bases. The CDR3 coding sequence is TGTGCCAGCAGCCAAGGACAGGGTATTGAAAAACTGTTTTTT. It specifies CASSQGQGIEKLFF.

V gene TRBV6-5 combines with J gene TRBJ1-2; no clear D. CDR1 is MNHEY, CDR2 SVGAGI, per germline. This CDR3 has 15 amino acids. V shed 6 bases and J shed 4 bases, with 18 bases lying between them. The CDR3 region is CASRRVDAPVYGYTF. In nucleotides, the CDR3 is TGTGCCAGCAGGCGGGTGGACGCGCCCGTCTATGGCTACACCTTC.

This chain uses TRBV2 with TRBJ1-6; TRBD1 aligns across 7 bases. CDR1 and CDR2 from the germline V gene are SNHLY and FYNNEI. V lost 6 bases and J lost 10; bases outside the gene matches: 6. This CDR3 spans 13 amino acids. The chain's CDR3 is CASSETGISPLHF. The CDR3 DNA is TGTGCCAGCAGCGAGACAGGGATCTCACCCCTCCACTTT.

The V and J genes are TRBV27 and TRBJ1-6; D is perhaps TRBD1 (6 bases). CDR3 size: 14 residues. Trimming removed 4 bases from V and 8 bases from J, with 12 bases in between. Germline loops: CDR1 MNHEY, CDR2 SMNVEV (reference sequence). The CDR3 here is CASSYTGPYSPLHF. CDR3 coding DNA: TGTGCCAGCAGTTACACAGGGCCGTATTCACCCCTCCACTTT.

This chain joins TRBV27 and TRBJ2-1; possibly TRBD1 for D (5 bases). The germline CDR1 and CDR2 sequences are MNHEY and SMNVEV (reference sequence). This CDR3 is built from 13 residues. V was pared by 4 bases and J by 6 bases, with 10 bases between. The CDR3, as DNA: TGTGCCAGCAGTTCCTCTCAGGGCAATGAGCAGTTCTTC. It codes for CASSSSQGNEQFF.

The chain uses TRBV27 and TRBJ2-2, with TRBD2 matching over 7 bases. J lost 2 bases, V lost 3 bases, and 9 bases had no gene match. The CDR3 consists of 17 residues. From germline, CDR1 is MNHEY and CDR2 SMNVEV (reference sequence). In DNA form, the CDR3 reads TGTGCCAGCAGTTTCAGTGTGGGGGGGGTTAACACCGGGGAGCTGTTTTTT. Translation: CASSFSVGGVNTGELFF.

CDR3 in amino acids: CASGFGGDSPLHF. The CDR3, as DNA: TGTGCTAGTGGTTTCGGCGGGGACTCACCCCTCCACTTT. The V gene is TRBV12-5, the J gene TRBJ1-6; D possibly corresponds to TRBD1 (5 bases). The CDR3 is made up of 13 amino acids. Germline V gene lookup returns CDR1 LGHNT and CDR2 FRNRAP. V shed 3 bases and J shed 10 bases, with 10 bases lying between them. Filled out from reference TRBV12-5 and TRBJ1-6, the complete variable domain reads DARVTQTPRHKVTEMGQEVTMRCQPILGHNTVFWYRQTMMQGLELLAYFRNRAPLDDSGMPKDRFSAEMPDATLATLKIQPSEPRDSAVYFCASGFGGDSPLHFGNGTRLTVT.

V and J are TRBV3-1 (or the pseudogene TRBV3-2) and TRBJ1-2, with D uncertain. The germline V gene encodes CDR1 LGHDT and CDR2 YNNKEL (reference sequence). The CDR3 extends over 14 amino acids. With 0 bases removed from V and 0 bases from J, the gap between germline ends came to 5 bases. The CDR3 spells CASSQDLPNYGYTF. The CDR3, as DNA: TGTGCCAGCAGCCAAGATCTCCCTAACTATGGCTACACCTTC.

The chain has TRBV7-8 and TRBJ2-7, with 10 bases that match TRBD1. The CDR3 length is 15 residues. CDR1 is SGHVS and CDR2 is FQNEAQ in the germline V gene. The V gene end was trimmed by 5 bases and the J gene end by 5 bases; junction bases not matched to a gene: 9. The CDR3 sequence is CASSPRDRGRDEQYF. The DNA for the CDR3 is TGTGCCAGCAGCCCCCGGGACAGGGGTCGGGACGAGCAGTACTTC.

The chain employs TRBV6-5 and TRBJ1-2; 8 bases are a match to TRBD1. After removal of 8 bases from V and 8 bases from J, the junction contained 10 bases not matched to a gene. Germline V gene lookup returns CDR1 MNHEY and CDR2 SVGAGI. The CDR3 consists of 13 residues. The CDR3 protein is CASLSDRGRGYTF. The DNA for the CDR3 is TGTGCCAGCCTAAGCGACAGGGGACGCGGCTACACCTTC.

This chain uses TRBV7-8 with TRBJ1-1; 9 bases agree with TRBD1. After removal of 0 bases from V and 4 bases from J, the junction contained 6 bases not matched to a gene. CDR3 length equals 16 residues. CDR1 and CDR2 from the germline V gene are SGHVS and FQNEAQ. CDR3 amino acids: CASSLAGQGMRTEAFF. The CDR3 DNA reads as TGTGCCAGCAGCTTAGCGGGACAGGGTATGCGCACTGAAGCTTTCTTT.

The rearrangement links TRBV10-3 to TRBJ2-3; D gene uncertain. Germline V CDR1 and CDR2: ENHRY, SYGVKD. Trimming cost V 5 bases and J 7 bases, with 7 bases left between them. The CDR3 extends over 11 amino acids. The CDR3 loop reads CAISPENTQYF. Written as DNA, the CDR3 is TGTGCCATCAGTCCTGAGAATACGCAGTATTTT.

This chain connects TRBV7-9 to TRBJ1-2; D possibly corresponds to TRBD1 (6 bases). The V gene lost 1 base and the J gene lost 8 bases, with 11 bases spanning the gap. Germline CDR1 is SEHNR and CDR2 is FQNEAQ (reference sequence). This CDR3 comprises 13 residues. The CDR3 protein is CASSLEQGEGYTF. The CDR3 nucleotides read TGTGCCAGCAGCTTAGAACAGGGAGAAGGCTACACCTTC.

This chain uses TRBV13 with TRBJ2-3; D remains unclear. Trimming took 6 bases from V and 2 from J, leaving 9 bases between them. Germline CDR1 and CDR2: PRHDT and FYEKMQ (reference sequence). The CDR3 is 13 residues long. CDR3 nucleotides: TGTGCCAGCAGGGCGGTGGACACAGATACGCAGTATTTT. It yields the protein CASRAVDTDTQYF. The full variable domain, with the rest looked up from reference TRBV13 and TRBJ2-3, is AAGVIQSPRHLIKEKRETATLKCYPIPRHDTVYWYQQGPGQDPQFLISFYEKMQSDKGSIPDRFSAQQFSDYHSELNMSSLELGDSALYFCASRAVDTDTQYFGPGTRLTVL.

The V call is TRBV4-2, the J call TRBJ1-5; D possibly corresponds to TRBD1 (5 bases). Germline CDR1 is LGHNA and CDR2 is YNFKEQ. The CDR3 sequence is 13 residues long. Trimming pared 1 base from V and 4 bases from J, leaving 5 bases between. The CDR3 protein is CASSQGQNQPQHF. In DNA form, the CDR3 reads TGTGCCAGCAGCCAAGGACAGAATCAGCCCCAGCATTTT.

This clone was counted only a few times. The chain is built from TRBV19 and TRBJ1-5; 7 positions match TRBD1. From germline, CDR1 is LNHDA and CDR2 SQIVND (reference sequence). Unmatched junction bases numbered 9, after V lost 0 bases and J lost 7 bases. The CDR3 contains 16 residues. The CDR3: CASSIDRAGGRQPQHF. CDR3 sequence (DNA): TGTGCCAGTAGTATAGATAGGGCAGGGGGAAGGCAGCCCCAGCATTTT.

The chain links TRBV7-8 to TRBJ1-6, with D possibly matching TRBD1 (5 bases). The V end was cut by 5 bases, the J end by 9 bases, with 17 bases between. This CDR3 is built from 15 residues. The germline gives CDR1 SGHVS, CDR2 FQNEAQ. The CDR3 spells CASSGPRGGSSPLHF. Here the CDR3 DNA reads TGTGCCAGCAGCGGCCCCCGGGGGGGTAGTTCACCCCTCCACTTT.